The 13 T cell receptor beta chains listed next were all sequenced from one sample in a study of identical twins. One entry per CDR3 protein, called by TCRdb with MiXCR from the 5' RACE reads. The data hold some 200,000 distinct CDR3 sequences, with roughly 7.5% observed a single time. Another study also made use of these data, one on yellow fever vaccine responses in identical twins.

The sample consisted of memory (CD45RO+) T cells sorted from blood. These receptors were collected from a young woman in good health.

This clonotype was recorded many times. This chain uses TRBV7-2 with TRBJ1-5; tentatively, D is TRBD1 (5 bases). V was clipped by 1 base and J by 9 bases, with 10 bases between them. This CDR3 spans 13 amino acids. CDR1 is SGHTA and CDR2 is FQGNSA in the germline V gene. The CDR3 region has the DNA TGTGCCAGCAGCTTAGGCAGGGTGGGGCCCCAGCATTTT. Amino acids: CASSLGRVGPQHF.

This clonotype came up many times. The chain carries TRBV20-1 and TRBJ2-1; D is undetermined. The V end lost 5 bases, the J end lost 5 bases, and 13 bases lay between the germline ends. The CDR3 consists of 13 residues. Germline lookup yields CDR1 DFQATT and CDR2 SNEGSKA (reference sequence). The chain's CDR3 is CSAPWPSNNEQFF. The CDR3 region has the DNA TGCAGTGCTCCTTGGCCCTCTAACAATGAGCAGTTCTTC.

This clonotype was seen a handful of times. The rearrangement uses TRBV5-1 and TRBJ2-1, with D perhaps TRBD1 (6 bases). The CDR3 contains 18 residues. Germline CDR1 SGHRS, CDR2 YFSETQ. Trimming took off 4 bases at V and 0 bases at J, with 20 bases between the two ends. The CDR3 protein is CASSLKPRQVSSYNEQFF. Written as DNA, the CDR3 is TGCGCCAGCAGCCTCAAACCAAGACAGGTCAGCTCCTACAATGAGCAGTTCTTC.

The chain combines TRBV9 with TRBJ2-7; no clear D. This CDR3 has 8 amino acids. The germline V gene has CDR1 SGDLS and CDR2 YYNGEE. V was trimmed by 10 bases and J by 6 bases, leaving 5 bases between them. CDR3 residues: CAPSEQYF. For the CDR3, the DNA is TGTGCCCCCAGCGAGCAGTACTTC.

In its sample, this clonotype was seen many times. The chain uses TRBV29-1 and TRBJ2-2; 9 positions agree with TRBD1. Germline assignment: CDR1 SQVTM and CDR2 ANQGSEA. V was clipped by 4 bases and J by 4 bases; unmatched bases: 7. The CDR3 consists of 15 residues. The chain's CDR3 is CSVGNRGRGTGELFF. The CDR3 DNA reads as TGCAGCGTTGGTAACAGGGGGCGCGGCACCGGGGAGCTGTTTTTT.

This sequence joins TRBV7-9 and TRBJ2-3, with a possible D match to TRBD2 (5 bases). The germline V gene encodes CDR1 SEHNR and CDR2 FQNEAQ (reference sequence). V gave up 1 base and J gave up 0 bases, with 8 bases separating them. This CDR3 is 15 amino acids long. The CDR3 sequence is CASSLDGGSTDTQYF. As DNA, the CDR3 is TGTGCCAGCAGCTTAGATGGCGGGAGCACAGATACGCAGTATTTT.

The rearrangement joins TRBV23-1 to TRBJ2-7; D may be TRBD1 (6 bases). TRBV23-1 is placed among ORFs of uncertain function. Trimming removed 4 bases at V and 0 bases at J, with 19 bases between. This CDR3 contains 17 residues. The DNA of the CDR3 is TGCGCCAGCAGTCGCGCACCGGGACACCGAAACTCCTACGAGCAGTACTTC. Translation gives CASSRAPGHRNSYEQYF.

This clonotype was found a few times. The chain combines TRBV28 with TRBJ2-7; D not certain. This CDR3 region has 13 residues. Deletions cut 2 bases from V and 1 base from J, with 6 bases between. Germline CDR1 MDHEN, CDR2 SYDVKM. CDR3 bases: TGTGCCAGCAGTTTACCCGCGTCCTACGAGCAGTACTTC. Translating gives CASSLPASYEQYF.

Ten or more counts support this clonotype. The chain has TRBV2 and TRBJ2-7; 11 nucleotides line up with TRBD1. CDR3 length: 15 residues. Germline V gene data show CDR1 as SNHLY and CDR2 as FYNNEI. Trimming took 2 bases from V and 5 from J; bases not matched to a gene: 5. CDR3 bases: TGTGCCAGCAGTGAAACCTGGACAGGGGGCGACGAGCAGTACTTC. This sequence encodes CASSETWTGGDEQYF.

The table lists this clonotype with a few counts. V usage is TRBV20-1 and J usage is TRBJ1-6; possible D gene TRBD1, 5 bases. Trimming took 4 bases from V and 5 from J, leaving 18 bases between them. This CDR3 is 16 amino acids long. CDR1 and CDR2 (germline): DFQATT, SNEGSKA (reference sequence). In DNA, the CDR3 is TGCAGTGCTATACCCCTCGGCGAGGGGAATAATTCACCCCTCCACTTT. This sequence encodes CSAIPLGEGNNSPLHF.

Here the CDR3 reads CASSNPGPLGGQYF. In nucleotides, the CDR3 is TGTGCCAGCAGTAACCCGGGCCCGCTGGGAGGGCAGTACTTC. This rearrangement joins TRBV6-5 to TRBJ2-7; tentatively, D is TRBD2 (6 bases). With 5 bases removed from V and 9 bases from J, the gap between germline ends came to 20 bases. This CDR3 region has 14 residues. The germline CDR1 and CDR2 sequences are MNHEY and SVGAGI.

This clonotype was picked up many times. The chain has TRBV5-1 and TRBJ1-1; 7 bases agree with TRBD1. V dropped 5 bases and J dropped 7; count of bases not matched to a gene: 11. The CDR3 consists of 14 residues. Germline CDR1 is SGHRS and CDR2 is YFSETQ. CDR3 sequence (DNA): TGCGCCAGCAGACTACTCAACAGGGGCGATGAAGCTTTCTTT. It is translated as CASRLLNRGDEAFF.

The chain uses TRBV4-3 and TRBJ2-3; 9 nucleotides align to TRBD1. J was trimmed by 2 bases and V by 1 base; bases with no gene match: 1. Germline CDR1 reads LGHNA; CDR2 reads YSLEER. There are 15 residues in the CDR3. The chain's CDR3 is CASSQGTGVTDTQYF. The CDR3 nucleotides read TGCGCCAGCAGCCAAGGGACAGGGGTCACAGATACGCAGTATTTT.